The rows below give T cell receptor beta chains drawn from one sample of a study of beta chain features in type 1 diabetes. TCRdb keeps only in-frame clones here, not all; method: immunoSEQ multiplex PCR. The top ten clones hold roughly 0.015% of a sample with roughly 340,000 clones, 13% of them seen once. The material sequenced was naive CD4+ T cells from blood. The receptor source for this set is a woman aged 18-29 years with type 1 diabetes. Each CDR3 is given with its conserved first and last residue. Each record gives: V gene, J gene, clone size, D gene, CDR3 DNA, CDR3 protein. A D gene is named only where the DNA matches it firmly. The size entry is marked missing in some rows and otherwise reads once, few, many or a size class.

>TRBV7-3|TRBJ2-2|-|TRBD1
TGTGCCAGCAGCCTTCGGACAGGGGGCATCACCGGGGAGCTGTTTTTT
CASSLRTGGITGELFF
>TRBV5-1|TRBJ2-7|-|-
TGCGCCAGCAGCGAAGGGGGTGTCAGGAACGAGCAGTACTTC
CASSEGGVRNEQYF
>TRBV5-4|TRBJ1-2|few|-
TGTGCCAGCATGTTGAGAGGGAACTATGGCTACACCTTC
CASMLRGNYGYTF
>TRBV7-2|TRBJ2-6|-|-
TGTGCCAGCAGCTCAGGACAGTCTACTGGGGCCAACGTCCTGACTTTC
CASSSGQSTGANVLTF
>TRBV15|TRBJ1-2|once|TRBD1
TGTGCCACCAGCAAGTGGACAGGGGGCCCCCTGGGCGGCTACACCTTC
CATSKWTGGPLGGYTF
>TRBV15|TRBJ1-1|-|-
TGTGCCACCAGCAGACCCTCACTCATGAACACTGAAGCTTTCTTT
CATSRPSLMNTEAFF
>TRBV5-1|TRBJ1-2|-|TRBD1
TGCGCCAGCAGCTTGGACGGACAGGGGGCCTATGGCTACACCTTC
CASSLDGQGAYGYTF
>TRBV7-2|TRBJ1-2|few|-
TGTGCCAGCAGCGGGGACGGGGGGGCGAAAGGCTACACCTTC
CASSGDGGAKGYTF
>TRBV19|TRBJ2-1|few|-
TGTGCCAGTAGCCGGAGACAGGACCTACTGTTCTTC
CASSRRQDLLFF
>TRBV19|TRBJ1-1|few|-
TGTGCCAGTATTCAGAACACTGAAGCTTTCTTT
CASIQNTEAFF
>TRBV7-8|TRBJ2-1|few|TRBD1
TGTGCCAGCAGCCCCGACAGGGGGGTTTACAATGAGCAGTTCTTC
CASSPDRGVYNEQFF
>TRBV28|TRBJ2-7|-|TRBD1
TGTGCCAGCAGTCGGGGGACAGGCTACGAGCAGTACTTC
CASSRGTGYEQYF
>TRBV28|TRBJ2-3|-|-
TGTGCCAGCAGTTTAGGGGGCAGAACAGATACGCAGTATTTT
CASSLGGRTDTQYF
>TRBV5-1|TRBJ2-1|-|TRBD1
TGCGCCAGCAGCTCACGGACAGGGTACAATGAGCAGTTCTTC
CASSSRTGYNEQFF
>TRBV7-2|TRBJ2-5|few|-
TGTGCCAGCAGCTTAGGCGGGAAAGAGACCCAGTACTTC
CASSLGGKETQYF
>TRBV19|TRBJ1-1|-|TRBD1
TGTGCCAGTAGTACCCCATACAGGGGACGGAACACTGAAGCTTTCTTT
CASSTPYRGRNTEAFF
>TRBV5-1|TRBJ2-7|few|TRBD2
TGCGCCAGCAGCGATCTAGCGGGAAGCTCCTACGAGCAGTACTTC
CASSDLAGSSYEQYF
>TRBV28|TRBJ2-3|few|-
TGTGCCAGCAGTCTTGGCGGGGCTAGCACAGATACGCAGTATTTT
CASSLGGASTDTQYF
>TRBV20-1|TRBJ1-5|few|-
TGCAGTGCTAGCACCGGGCAGCCCCAGCATTTT
CSASTGQPQHF
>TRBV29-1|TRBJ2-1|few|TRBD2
TGCAGCGTTGAAGACCGAAGGCTAGCGGGAGGAGGAGGGCAGTTCTTC
CSVEDRRLAGGGGQFF
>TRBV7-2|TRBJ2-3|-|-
TGTGCCAGCAGCCGGCGGGTAGCCCTACGCACAGATACGCAGTATTTT
CASSRRVALRTDTQYF
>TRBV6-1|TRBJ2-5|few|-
TGTGCCAGCAGTGAAGAGGCTCGGCAGGGGGGCAACCAAGAGACCCAGTACTTC
CASSEEARQGGNQETQYF
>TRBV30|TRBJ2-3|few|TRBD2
TGTGCCTGGAGATTAGCGGGGAGCACAGATACGCAGTATTTT
CAWRLAGSTDTQYF
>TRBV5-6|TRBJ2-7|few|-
TGTGCCAGCAGCTTGGGTGCGGGACCCGAGCAGTACTTC
CASSLGAGPEQYF
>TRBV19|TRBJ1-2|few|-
TGTGCCAGTAGTGCGACAGTGACTAACTATGGCTACACCTTC
CASSATVTNYGYTF
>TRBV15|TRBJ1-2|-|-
TGTGCCACCAGCAGAGATTGGGCAGCTAATGGCTACACCTTC
CATSRDWAANGYTF
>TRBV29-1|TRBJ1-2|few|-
TGCAGCGCCCGTCCCGGGGGAGCCTATGGCTACACCTTC
CSARPGGAYGYTF
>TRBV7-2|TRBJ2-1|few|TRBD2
TGTGCCAGCAGCTTAGAGGGACTAGCTATTGAGCAGTTCTTC
CASSLEGLAIEQFF
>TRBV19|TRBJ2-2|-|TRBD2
TGTGCCAGTAGTAGGACTAGCGGGAGGATCAACACCGGGGAGCTGTTTTTT
CASSRTSGRINTGELFF
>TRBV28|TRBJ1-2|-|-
TGTGCCAGCAGTTTACTGGCGTCCGGGGGATATGGCTACACCTTC
CASSLLASGGYGYTF
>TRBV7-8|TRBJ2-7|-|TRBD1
TGTGCCAGCAGCCCACGGGACAGGGGGACGTTCTACGAGCAGTACTTC
CASSPRDRGTFYEQYF
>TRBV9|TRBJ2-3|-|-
TGTGCCAGCAGCCCAAGCTGGACTCCTTCTAGCACAGATACGCAGTATTTT
CASSPSWTPSSTDTQYF